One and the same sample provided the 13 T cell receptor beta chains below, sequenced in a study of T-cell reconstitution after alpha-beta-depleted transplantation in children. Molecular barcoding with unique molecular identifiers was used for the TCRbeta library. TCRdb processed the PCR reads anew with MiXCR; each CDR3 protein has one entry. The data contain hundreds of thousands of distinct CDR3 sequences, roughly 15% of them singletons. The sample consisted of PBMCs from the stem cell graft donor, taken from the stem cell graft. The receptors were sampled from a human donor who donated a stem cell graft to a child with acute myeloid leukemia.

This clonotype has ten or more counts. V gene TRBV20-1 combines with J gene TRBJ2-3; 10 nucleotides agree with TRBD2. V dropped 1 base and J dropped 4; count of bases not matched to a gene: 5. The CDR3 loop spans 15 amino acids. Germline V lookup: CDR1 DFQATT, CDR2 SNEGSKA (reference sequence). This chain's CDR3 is CSARGTSGRADTQYF. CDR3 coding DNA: TGCAGTGCTAGAGGGACTAGCGGCCGTGCAGATACGCAGTATTTT.

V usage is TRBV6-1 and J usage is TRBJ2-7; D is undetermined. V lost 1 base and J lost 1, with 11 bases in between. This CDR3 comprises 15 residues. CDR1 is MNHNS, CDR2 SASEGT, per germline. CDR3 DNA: TGTGCCAGCAGTGAAGGAGAGAACCCGTCCTACGAGCAGTACTTC. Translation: CASSEGENPSYEQYF.

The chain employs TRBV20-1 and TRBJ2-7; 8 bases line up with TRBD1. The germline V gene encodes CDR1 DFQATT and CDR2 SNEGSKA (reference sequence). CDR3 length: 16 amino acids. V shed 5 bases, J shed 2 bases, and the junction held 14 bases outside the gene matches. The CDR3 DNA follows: TGCAGTGCTCGAGCGACCAGGGGGCCCAACGCCTACGAGCAGTACTTC. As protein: CSARATRGPNAYEQYF.

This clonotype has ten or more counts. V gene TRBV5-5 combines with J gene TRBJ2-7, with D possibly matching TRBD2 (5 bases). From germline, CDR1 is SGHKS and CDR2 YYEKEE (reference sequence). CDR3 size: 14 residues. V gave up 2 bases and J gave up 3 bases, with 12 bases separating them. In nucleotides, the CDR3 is TGTGCCAGCAGCTTAGGACGGGAAAACTACGAGCAGTACGTC. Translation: CASSLGRENYEQYV.

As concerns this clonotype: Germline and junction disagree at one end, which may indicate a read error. The CDR3 DNA is TGCTGTGCTAGAGCGGGGGGCGTTCTGAAAAGCTATGGCTACACCTTT. Translation gives CCARAGGVLKSYGYTF. The genes are TRBV20-1 and TRBJ1-2; tentative D call: TRBD1 (6 bases). Germline loops: CDR1 DFQATT, CDR2 SNEGSKA (reference sequence). The CDR3 has 16 amino acids.

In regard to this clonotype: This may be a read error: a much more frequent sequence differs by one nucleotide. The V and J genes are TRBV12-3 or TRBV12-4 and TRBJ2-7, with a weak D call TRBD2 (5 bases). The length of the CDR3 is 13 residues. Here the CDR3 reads CASSSGNLYDQYF. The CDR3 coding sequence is TGTGCCAGCAGTTCGGGAAACCTCTACGACCAGTACTTC.

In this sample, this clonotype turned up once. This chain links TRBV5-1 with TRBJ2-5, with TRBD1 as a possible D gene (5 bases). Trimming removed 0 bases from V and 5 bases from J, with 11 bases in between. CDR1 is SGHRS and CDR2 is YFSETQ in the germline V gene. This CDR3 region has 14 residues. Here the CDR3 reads CASSLVQGWETQYF. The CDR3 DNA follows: TGCGCCAGCAGCTTGGTGCAGGGCTGGGAGACCCAGTACTTC.

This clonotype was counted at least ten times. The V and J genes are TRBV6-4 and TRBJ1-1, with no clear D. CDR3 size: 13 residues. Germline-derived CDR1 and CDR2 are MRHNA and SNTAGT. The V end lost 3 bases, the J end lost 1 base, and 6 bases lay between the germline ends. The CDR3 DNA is TGTGCCAGCAGTGAAAACACGAACACTGAAGCTTTCTTT. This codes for CASSENTNTEAFF.

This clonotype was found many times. As DNA, the CDR3 is TGCAGTGCTAGGGACAGGCTAGCCAAAAACATTCAGTACTTC. Its translation: CSARDRLAKNIQYF. The V gene is TRBV20-1, the J gene TRBJ2-4; 7 bases align to TRBD1. The germline V gene has CDR1 DFQATT and CDR2 SNEGSKA (reference sequence). The CDR3 totals 14 residues. The V gene end was trimmed by 3 bases and the J gene end by 0 bases; junction bases not matched to a gene: 2.

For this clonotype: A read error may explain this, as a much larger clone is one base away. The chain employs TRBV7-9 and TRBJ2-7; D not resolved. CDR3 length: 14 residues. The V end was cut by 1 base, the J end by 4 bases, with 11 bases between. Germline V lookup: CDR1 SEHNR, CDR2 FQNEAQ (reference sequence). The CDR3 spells CASSLVTPTYEQYF. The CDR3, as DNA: TGTGCCAGCAGCTTAGTCACACCGACTTACGAGCAGTACTTC.

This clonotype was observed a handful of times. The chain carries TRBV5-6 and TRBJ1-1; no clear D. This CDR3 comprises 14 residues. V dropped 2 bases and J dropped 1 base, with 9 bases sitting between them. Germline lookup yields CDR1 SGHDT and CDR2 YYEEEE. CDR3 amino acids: CASSFDTPNTEAFF. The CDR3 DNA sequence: TGTGCCAGCAGCTTTGACACGCCGAACACTGAAGCTTTCTTT.

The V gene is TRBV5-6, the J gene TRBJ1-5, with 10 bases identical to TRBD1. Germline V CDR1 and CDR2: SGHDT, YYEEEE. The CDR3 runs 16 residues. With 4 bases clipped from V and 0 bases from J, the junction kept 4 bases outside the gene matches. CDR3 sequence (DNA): TGTGCCAGCAGCCCCGGGACAGGGGATAGCAATCAGCCCCAGCATTTT. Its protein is CASSPGTGDSNQPQHF.

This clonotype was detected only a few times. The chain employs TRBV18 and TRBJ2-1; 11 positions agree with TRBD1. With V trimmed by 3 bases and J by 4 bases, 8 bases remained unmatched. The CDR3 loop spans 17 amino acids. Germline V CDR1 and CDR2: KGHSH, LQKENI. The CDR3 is CASSPPMDRGLYNEQFF. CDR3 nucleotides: TGTGCCAGCTCACCCCCTATGGACAGGGGGCTGTACAATGAGCAGTTCTTC.